This is a list of T cell receptor beta chains from one sample in a study of blood T cell repertoires in COVID-19. Only in-frame clones appear in the TCRdb table, and some are missing; sequencing was by immunoSEQ multiplex PCR. The repertoire holds some 140,000 clones, with about 73% as singletons. The material sequenced was peripheral blood. The receptor source for this set is a man older than 75 with acute or convalescent COVID-19. Each CDR3 is given with its conserved first and last residue. Clone size appears in some rows only: once, few, many, or a class for an expanded clone.

.	TRBV20-1	TRBJ2-1	10	CSAMSDEQFF
few	TRBV7-8	TRBJ1-5	16	CASSGGASYSNQPQHF
.	TRBV11-3	TRBJ1-1	17	CASSLGTGGAMNTEAFF
.	TRBV28	TRBJ1-1	16	CASSLSTGVGATEAFF
.	TRBV7-6	TRBJ1-6	18	CASSLNPGGGSNNSPLHF
.	TRBV7-8	TRBJ2-7	12	CASSLVGYEQYF
.	TRBV3-1/TRBV3-2	TRBJ1-5	15	CASSRGWVTNQPQHF
.	TRBV7-8	TRBJ1-1	15	CASSLDTGPNTEAFF
.	TRBV6-1	TRBJ2-7	12	CASRVSSYEQYF
.	TRBV19	TRBJ2-3	13	CASNRQITDTQYF
.	TRBV5-1	TRBJ2-1	16	CASSLNSGQGNNEQFF
.	TRBV30	TRBJ1-1	13	CAWRWDFDTEAFF
.	TRBV5-4	TRBJ1-1	13	CASSLGQVAEAFF
.	TRBV21-1	TRBJ2-1	17	CASSYRGGRDYYNEQFF
.	TRBV7-9	TRBJ1-1	14	CASSLSRQGAEAFF
.	TRBV2	TRBJ1-4	15	CASSEAPQGYEKLFF
.	TRBV4-2	TRBJ2-3	19	CASSRDRLAGGSFTDTQYF
.	TRBV6-2/TRBV6-3	TRBJ2-3	16	CASSYSRSSGRDTQYF
.	TRBV6-5	TRBJ2-1	14	CASSYWATGNEQFF
few	TRBV2	TRBJ1-4	13	CASSEAALGKLFF
.	TRBV18	TRBJ2-1	13	CASSRQGYNEQFF
.	TRBV5-6	TRBJ2-7	14	CASSLGQGTDGQYF